Given below is one T cell receptor beta chain in context. At one boundary the junction diverges from the germline segment, which might be a read error. Germline-derived CDR1 and CDR2 are SGHTA and FQGNSA. The CDR3 loop spans 14 amino acids. The sample is drawn from a study of blood T cell repertoires in COVID-19. Repertoires were generated with immunoSEQ multiplex PCR, while TCRdb's copy carries only in-frame clones and drops some. The repertoire has about 170,000 clones, 80% to 85% of them found once; the top ten carry roughly 2.6%. This chain joins TRBV7-2 and TRBJ1-1; a possible D gene is TRBD1 (6 bases). This sequence was found in a human donor with acute or convalescent COVID-19. The donor label of this sample is uncertain. The sample consisted of peripheral blood. This CDR3 is CASTLKGERTEAFF. CDR3 nucleotides: TGTGCCAGCACCTTAAAGGGGGAACGGACTGAAGCTTTCTTT.